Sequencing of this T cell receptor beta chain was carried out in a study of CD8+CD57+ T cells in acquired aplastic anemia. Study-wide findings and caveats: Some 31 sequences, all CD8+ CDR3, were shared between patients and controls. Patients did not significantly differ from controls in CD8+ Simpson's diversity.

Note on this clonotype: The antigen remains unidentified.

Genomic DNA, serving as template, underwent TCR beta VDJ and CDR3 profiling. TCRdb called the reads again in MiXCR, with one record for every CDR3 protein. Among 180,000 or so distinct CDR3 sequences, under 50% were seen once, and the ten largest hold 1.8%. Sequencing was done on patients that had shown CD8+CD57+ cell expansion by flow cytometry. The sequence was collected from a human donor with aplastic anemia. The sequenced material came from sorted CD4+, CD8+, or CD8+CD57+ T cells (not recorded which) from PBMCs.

CDR3: CASSLALAGDPYEQYF. The CDR3 region has the DNA TGTGCCAGCAGTTTAGCACTAGCGGGAGACCCCTACGAGCAGTACTTC. The chain couples TRBV27 to TRBJ2-7, with 11 nucleotides matching TRBD2. Trimming at V came to 2 bases and at J to 2 bases, leaving 5 bases not matched to a gene. This CDR3 contains 16 residues. Looked up from germline, CDR1 is MNHEY and CDR2 is SMNVEV (reference sequence).